What follows is one T cell receptor beta chain and its context. Its antigen is undetermined. The data were taken from a study of blood T cells in healthy people across ages. There were healthy Caucasian individuals from Russia, aged roughly 6 to 90, serving as donors. This CDR3 region has 17 residues. The ends lost 4 bases at V and 0 bases at J; junction bases unmatched: 9. The germline CDR1 and CDR2 sequences are LGHNA and YNFKEQ. Findings and caveats of the study: Researchers deemed the diversity estimates from one million T cells underestimates. Long-lived and aged donors differed, with more naive CD4+ cells and higher diversity in the long-lived.

Then a second PCR, running roughly 7 to 11 cycles, was carried out with a sample-barcoded 5' primer and a J-beta primer mix. From the 5' RACE reads, TCRdb called clonotypes with MiXCR, one entry per CDR3 protein. Among more than 700,000 distinct CDR3 sequences, more than 35% were seen once, and the ten largest hold 15% to 20%. The sequence was collected from an elderly man in good health. Specimen: blood. The chain links TRBV4-2 to TRBJ2-1; 7 nucleotides line up with TRBD2. The CDR3 bases are TGTGCCAGCAGCCCCCCGGGGGGAGGGAGCTCCTACAATGAGCAGTTCTTC. Translated: CASSPPGGGSSYNEQFF.